Detailed here is one T cell receptor (beta chain). Its antigen is not identified. The data were taken from a study of shared clonotypes between healthy human individuals. Original processing methods: Quality scores were absent from the junction-only immunoSEQ sequences, so filtering differed. Profiling relied on immunoSEQ multiplex PCR, and the TCRdb table lists in-frame clones only, not all of them. That table furnishes V, J and clone size, whereas the DNA furnished D and trimming. The table shows about 2.3 million clones, with 92% occurring only once. General study findings and limits: Clonotypes shared by all four donors outscored non-shared clonotypes in generation probability. Researchers sampled only blood; tissue repertoires likely differ.

The CDR3 runs to 15 residues. V shed 7 bases and J shed 4 bases, with 19 bases lying between them. Germline-derived CDR1 and CDR2 are SGHRS and YFSETQ. The specimen sequenced was naive CD4+ T cells from PBMCs. The subset denotes: CD45RA+ positively selected. The chain carries TRBV5-1 and TRBJ2-3, with a weak D call TRBD1 (6 bases). The sequence was obtained from a man aged 18-30 years in good health. Some clones in this sample may be carry-over from other donors' samples. Here the CDR3 reads CASRLSVGGSDTQYF. The DNA of the CDR3 is TGCGCCAGCCGCCTATCGGTAGGGGGATCAGATACGCAGTATTTT. Full variable domain (outside the CDR3, taken from reference TRBV5-1 and TRBJ2-3): KAGVTQTPRYLIKTRGQQVTLSCSPISGHRSVSWYQQTPGQGLQFLFEYFSETQRNKGNFPGRFSGRQFSNSRSEMNVSTLELGDSALYLCASRLSVGGSDTQYFGPGTRLTVL.